The rows below give T cell receptor beta chains drawn from one sample of a study of T-cell reconstitution after alpha-beta-depleted transplantation in children. TCRdb reanalysed the PCR reads using MiXCR and keeps one entry per CDR3 protein. The sample shows 250,000 or so distinct CDR3 sequences, roughly 8% of them seen only once. The sample was PBMCs, mostly from graft donor cells, taken 180 days after TCRalphabeta/CD19-depleted stem cell transplant. The receptors stem from a male patient aged 10-17 years who had a stem cell transplant for acute lymphoblastic leukemia, so the T cells may come from the graft donor. Each CDR3 is given with its conserved first and last residue. The D gene is left open where the match is weak. Size is omitted from some rows. Given values are once, few, many or a class for expanded clones.

v_call	clone_size	j_call	d_call	cdr3_nt	cdr3_aa
TRBV28	many	TRBJ2-4	.	TGTGCCAGCAGTTCCAAAAACATTCAGTACTTC	CASSSKNIQYF
TRBV7-9	many	TRBJ1-2	.	TGTGCCAGCAGCCCTCGCGTGGCGGCAGCTAACTATGGCTACACCTTC	CASSPRVAAANYGYTF
TRBV12-3/TRBV12-4	many	TRBJ1-2	.	TGTGCCAGCAGTGCGATAGGGTCCGGCTACACCTTC	CASSAIGSGYTF
TRBV7-3	.	TRBJ1-1	.	TGTGCCAGCAGCCCCAGACATCCGAACACTGAAGCTTTCTTT	CASSPRHPNTEAFF
TRBV5-1	many	TRBJ1-2	.	TGCGCCAGCAGCCCCGGACGAGACCCAAATGGCTACACCTTC	CASSPGRDPNGYTF
TRBV5-1	many	TRBJ2-1	TRBD1	TGCGCCAGCAGCTCCGGACAGGGGGCTCCGCAATACAATGAGCAGTTCTTC	CASSSGQGAPQYNEQFF
TRBV10-3	few	TRBJ2-3	TRBD2	TGTGCCATCAGTGACCCAAGGACTAGCGGGAAAGGAGATACGCAGTATTTT	CAISDPRTSGKGDTQYF
TRBV6-5	many	TRBJ2-7	TRBD2	TGTGCCAGCAGATCCGGACTAGCGGGGCCCTACGAGCAGTACTTC	CASRSGLAGPYEQYF
TRBV7-9	many	TRBJ2-7	.	TGTGCCAGCAGCCACGGGGGAAGCTCCTACGAGCAGTACTTC	CASSHGGSSYEQYF
TRBV10-3	many	TRBJ2-7	.	TGTGCCATCAGTGAGTCAGGAAAGGGGGGCATCTACGAGCAGTACTTC	CAISESGKGGIYEQYF
TRBV12-3/TRBV12-4	many	TRBJ2-5	TRBD1	TGTGCCAGCAGAATGGACAGGGGGCCCTGGGTGACCCAGTACTTC	CASRMDRGPWVTQYF
TRBV12-3/TRBV12-4	few	TRBJ1-3	TRBD1	TGTGCCAGCAGGAACGCGGGCGGACAGGGCCACCACTCTGGAAACACCATATATTTT	CASRNAGGQGHHSGNTIYF
TRBV6-5	many	TRBJ2-2	.	TGTGCCAGCAGTTTCGTGAACGGGGAGCTGTTTTTT	CASSFVNGELFF
TRBV5-1	many	TRBJ2-3	.	TGCGCCAGCAGCTCTCAACCGACAGATACGCAGTATTTT	CASSSQPTDTQYF
TRBV5-1	many	TRBJ2-7	TRBD2	TGCGCCAGCAGCTTGGGGGGGGGACTTCTCTCCTACGAGCAGTACTTC	CASSLGGGLLSYEQYF
TRBV12-3/TRBV12-4	many	TRBJ2-7	.	TGTGCCAGCAGTTTAAACCGCGGCAGTCAGTACTTC	CASSLNRGSQYF
TRBV27	many	TRBJ1-1	.	TGTGCCAGCAGTTTATTAACAGGAGCGAACACTGAAGCTTTCTTT	CASSLLTGANTEAFF
TRBV9	few	TRBJ2-5	.	TGTGCCAGCAGCGTAGTACCAGACCGTCGGGAGACCCAGTACTTC	CASSVVPDRRETQYF
TRBV20-1	few	TRBJ2-6	TRBD1	TGCAGTGCTACCCCGGGACAGGGGCTATCTGGGGCCAACGTCCTGACTTTC	CSATPGQGLSGANVLTF
TRBV10-3	many	TRBJ1-3	.	TGTGCCATCAGGATAGACAACTCTGGAAACACCATATATTTT	CAIRIDNSGNTIYF
TRBV11-1	many	TRBJ2-7	TRBD1	TGTGCCAGCAGCTCCGGACAGGGGCTGCTAAGGGGCGAGCAGTACTTC	CASSSGQGLLRGEQYF
TRBV3-1	many	TRBJ1-4	.	TGTGCCAGCAGCCCCTCAGGACGTGAAAAACTGTTTTTT	CASSPSGREKLFF
TRBV28	few	TRBJ1-2	.	TGTGCCAGCAGGTTGGGGGGTGCTAACTATGGCTACACCTTC	CASRLGGANYGYTF
TRBV7-2	.	TRBJ1-5	.	TGTGCCAGCAGCCATGCGGGAGGCAATCAGCCCCAGCATTTT	CASSHAGGNQPQHF
TRBV14	many	TRBJ2-1	TRBD2	TGTGCCAGCAGCCCTAGCGGGAGTAGTGAGCAGTTCTTC	CASSPSGSSEQFF
TRBV12-3/TRBV12-4	many	TRBJ1-4	TRBD1	TGTGCCAGCAGCCGGACAGGGGGCTTAGAAAAACTGTTTTTT	CASSRTGGLEKLFF
TRBV12-3/TRBV12-4	many	TRBJ2-5	.	TGTGCCAGCACGACAGCTCAAGAGACCCAGTACTTC	CASTTAQETQYF
TRBV7-3	many	TRBJ2-7	TRBD2	TGTGCCAGCAGCCGGACTAGTCGCGACGAGCAGTACTTC	CASSRTSRDEQYF
TRBV5-1	many	TRBJ2-3	TRBD2	TGCGCCAGCACCCTCGCGGGAGGGCCGTCAGATACGCAGTATTTT	CASTLAGGPSDTQYF
TRBV5-1	few	TRBJ1-1	TRBD1	TGCGCCAGCAGCTCCGGACAGGGACGGAACACTGAAGCTTTCTTT	CASSSGQGRNTEAFF
TRBV28	many	TRBJ1-5	TRBD1	TGTGCCAGCAGCTATACAGGGGGCATCAATCAGCCCCAGCATTTT	CASSYTGGINQPQHF
TRBV24-1	many	TRBJ2-2	.	TGTGCCACCAGTGAACCCGCCACCGGGGAGCTGTTTTTT	CATSEPATGELFF
TRBV3-1	many	TRBJ2-3	.	TGTGCCAGCAGCCAATCCACTAGCACAGATACGCAGTATTTT	CASSQSTSTDTQYF
TRBV5-1	many	TRBJ2-1	TRBD2	TGCGCCAGCAGCTTCGGTAGCGGGGGGGCCCATGAGCAGTTCTTC	CASSFGSGGAHEQFF
TRBV6-5	many	TRBJ1-2	.	TGTGCCAGCAGTTACTCGTGGAAGGGGAAGAACTATGGCTACACCTTC	CASSYSWKGKNYGYTF
TRBV6-5	.	TRBJ2-3	.	TGTGCCAGCAGTTACTCACAGGTACTGAGCACAGATACGCAGTATTTT	CASSYSQVLSTDTQYF
TRBV2	.	TRBJ1-5	.	TGTGCCAGCACGAGACAGGCCATTCAGCCCCAGCATTTT	CASTRQAIQPQHF
TRBV4-3	many	TRBJ1-1	.	TGCGCCAGCAGCCTCGAGGGGGTTGGGCACACTGAAGCTTTCTTT	CASSLEGVGHTEAFF
TRBV20-1	.	TRBJ1-1	TRBD1	TGCAGTGCTAGAGCGACAGGGGGCTACACTGAAGCTTTCTTT	CSARATGGYTEAFF
TRBV20-1	.	TRBJ1-1	.	TGCAGTGCTAGAGATCCCTTGAACACTGAAGCTTTCTTT	CSARDPLNTEAFF
TRBV5-1	many	TRBJ1-3	.	TGCGCCAGCAGCCCGGTCAGTCAAGCCTTTTCTGGAAACACCATATATTTT	CASSPVSQAFSGNTIYF